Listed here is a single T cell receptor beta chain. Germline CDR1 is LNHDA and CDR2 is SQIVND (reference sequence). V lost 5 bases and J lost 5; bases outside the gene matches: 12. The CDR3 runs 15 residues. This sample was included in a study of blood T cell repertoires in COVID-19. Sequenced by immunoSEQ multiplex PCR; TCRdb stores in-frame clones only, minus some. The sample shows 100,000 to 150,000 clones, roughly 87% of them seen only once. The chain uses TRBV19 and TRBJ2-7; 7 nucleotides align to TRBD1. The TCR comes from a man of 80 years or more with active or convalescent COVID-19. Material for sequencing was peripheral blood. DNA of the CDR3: TGTGCCAGTAGTCTAACGAGGACCACAGGGGACGAGCAGTACTTC. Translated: CASSLTRTTGDEQYF.